What follows are 6 T cell receptor beta chains derived from one specimen sequenced in a study of vaccination and CD4 T cells after COVID-19. This sample's treatment: roughly 11-day PBMC culture with coronavirus spike peptide pools or control peptides (ViraFEST assay). No antigens are known for them. Oncomine TCR Beta short-read sequencing was applied to DNA from cultured CD4+ T cells. TCRdb recomputed calls from the PCR reads with MiXCR, one row per CDR3 protein. Of about 18,000 distinct CDR3 sequences listed, about 39% are singletons. The input for sequencing was CD4+ T cells from blood, cultured in vitro, taken after SARS-CoV-2 vaccination. Every receptor here comes from a human donor who had recovered from COVID-19.

The chain recombines TRBV11-1 with TRBJ1-6; no clear D. The CDR3 loop spans 13 amino acids. V was cut by 1 base and J by 10 bases, with 8 bases left in between. Germline V gene sequence: CDR1 SGHAT, CDR2 FQDESV (reference sequence). The CDR3 nucleotides are TGTGCCAGCAGCTTAGTGGAAGCGTCACCCCTCCACTTT. It yields the protein CASSLVEASPLHF.

A few counts support this clonotype. The chain is built from TRBV6-5 and TRBJ1-6, with D hard to call. CDR3 size: 15 residues. Germline values: CDR1 MNHEY, CDR2 SVGAGI. Between the trimmed V and J ends, which lost 2 bases and 10 bases, there was a span of 15 bases. For the CDR3, the DNA is TGTGCCAGCAGTTACGACGATGGGGTGTGGTCACCCCTCCACTTT. This translates into CASSYDDGVWSPLHF.

The rearrangement links TRBV4-2 to TRBJ1-2; possible D gene TRBD1, 5 bases. The CDR3 loop spans 14 amino acids. V was cut by 1 base and J by 7 bases, with 13 bases left in between. Germline V gene sequence: CDR1 LGHNA, CDR2 YNFKEQ. This CDR3 is CASSQGMGPLGYTF. The CDR3 nucleotides are TGTGCCAGCAGCCAAGGGATGGGACCCCTTGGCTACACCTTC.

The V call is TRBV6-1, the J call TRBJ1-1, with TRBD1 identical over 9 bases. Germline lookup yields CDR1 MNHNS and CDR2 SASEGT. V was pared by 7 bases and J by 6 bases, with 9 bases of the junction left unmatched. The CDR3 contains 14 residues. Written as DNA, the CDR3 is TGTGCCAGCAATCGGGACAGGGATATCCCTGAAGCTTTCTTT. Protein sequence: CASNRDRDIPEAFF.

The chain couples TRBV11-2 to TRBJ1-1; maybe TRBD1 (5 bases). CDR1 is SGHAT and CDR2 is FQNNGV in the germline V gene. Trimming removed 4 bases from V and 14 bases from J, with 17 bases in between. This CDR3 has 12 amino acids. CDR3 sequence (DNA): TGTGCCAGCAGCTCCTATGGGGGGATCCGCTTCTTT. The encoded protein is CASSSYGGIRFF.

The chain uses TRBV12-3 or TRBV12-4 and TRBJ1-6; D is undetermined. Deletions cut 6 bases from V and 7 bases from J, with 10 bases between. This CDR3 is 13 amino acids long. CDR3 bases: TGTGCCAGCAGAATCACGGGAAATTCACCCCTCCACTTT. Encoded protein: CASRITGNSPLHF.